Following are 6 T cell receptor beta chains from one sample sequenced in a study of T cell repertoires in cytomegalovirus infection. TCRdb ran MiXCR on the reads and lists one entry per CDR3 protein. The table has about 100,000 distinct CDR3 sequences, 16% seen once; the top ten hold around 8.2%. Sequenced sample: PBMCs. These receptors were taken from a human donor in good health (CMV status not recorded). Some clones in this sample may be carry-over from other donors' samples.

Of note for this clonotype: This may arise from a read error, as a much more abundant clone is one base away. Here the CDR3 omits its conserved ending phenylalanine or tryptophan, so a read error is the likely source. V and J are TRBV7-2 and TRBJ2-7; 7 bases match TRBD1. Germline V gives CDR1 SGHTA, CDR2 FQGNSA. This CDR3 has 13 amino acids. The junction had 5 bases not matched to a gene; V was cut back by 5 bases and J by 4 bases. In DNA form, the CDR3 reads TGTGCCAGCAGCCTGGGACAGTATTACGAGCAGTACTTG. Translation: CASSLGQYYEQYL.

The J gene is TRBJ1-1, the V gene TRBV18; D not certain. Trimming removed 1 base from V and 1 base from J, with 7 bases in between. The CDR3 is made up of 14 amino acids. The germline V gene has CDR1 KGHSH and CDR2 LQKENI. The CDR3 protein is CASSPRQENTEAFF. CDR3 sequence (DNA): TGTGCCAGCTCACCACGTCAGGAGAACACTGAAGCTTTCTTT.

This clonotype showed up many times. The genes are TRBV7-3 and TRBJ2-2, with a tentative D call TRBD1 (6 bases). V was pared by 2 bases and J by 0 bases, with 10 bases between. CDR1 SGHTA and CDR2 FQGTGA come from the germline V gene. This CDR3 is 16 amino acids long. CDR3 loop: CASSLGWTANTGELFF. CDR3 DNA: TGTGCCAGCAGCTTAGGTTGGACAGCGAACACCGGGGAGCTGTTTTTT. Full variable domain (outside the CDR3, taken from reference TRBV7-3 and TRBJ2-2): GAGVSQTPSNKVTEKGKYVELRCDPISGHTALYWYRQSLGQGPEFLIYFQGTGAADDSGLPNDRFFAVRPEGSVSTLKIQRTERGDSAVYLCASSLGWTANTGELFFGEGSRLTVL.

This clonotype showed up just a few times. The gene calls are TRBV12-3 or TRBV12-4 and TRBJ1-1; D gene ambiguous. V lost 5 bases to trimming and J lost 1 base, with 11 bases between them. This CDR3 region has 14 residues. The CDR3 nucleotides read TGTGCCAGCAGTCCGATGACGGGGAACACTGAAGCTTTCTTT. It yields the protein CASSPMTGNTEAFF.

The chain recombines TRBV11-3 with TRBJ2-3, with 9 bases aligning to TRBD2. V lost 2 bases and J lost 6; bases outside the gene matches: 6. The CDR3 runs 15 residues. Germline-derived CDR1 and CDR2 are SGHNT and YENEEA. The CDR3 is CASSLRRGGSDTQYF. In DNA form, the CDR3 reads TGTGCCAGCAGCTTAAGGCGGGGGGGCAGCGATACGCAGTATTTT. The complete variable domain, with remaining parts taken from reference TRBV11-3 and TRBJ2-3, reads EAGVVQSPRYKIIEKKQPVAFWCNPISGHNTLYWYLQNLGQGPELLIRYENEEAVDDSQLPKDRFSAERLKGVDSTLKIQPAELGDSAVYLCASSLRRGGSDTQYFGPGTRLTVL.

This clonotype was seen ten or more times. CDR3 protein: CASTEQGNQPQHF. For the CDR3, the DNA is TGTGCCAGCACAGAGCAGGGTAATCAGCCCCAGCATTTT. This chain connects TRBV6-1 to TRBJ1-5; possibly TRBD1 for D (5 bases). The germline V gene encodes CDR1 MNHNS and CDR2 SASEGT. V dropped 7 bases and J dropped 4 bases, with 11 bases sitting between them. The CDR3 is 13 residues long.